This T cell receptor (beta chain) emerged from a study of T cell repertoires in cytomegalovirus infection. Notes on the study in general: Within the response measured ex vivo, HLA-C-restricted CMV-specific TCR beta clonotypes were dominant.

The CDR3 is 14 residues long. V lost 7 bases and J 10 bases, leaving 20 bases between the germline ends. CDR1 is SGHVT, CDR2 SQSDAQ, per germline. TCRdb reprocessed the reads with MiXCR, giving one entry per CDR3 protein. The repertoire consists of roughly 76,000 distinct CDR3 sequences, with about 3.8% occurring once and the leading ten covering over 4.5%. This clonotype has a count of ten or more. Its target is not known. The sequencing input was PBMCs. The sequence came from a human donor in good health (CMV status not recorded). Some clones in this sample may be carry-over from other donors' samples. The chain recombines TRBV7-4 with TRBJ2-1, with D perhaps matching TRBD2 (6 bases). The CDR3 DNA is TGTGCCAGCATCCCCAAACTAAGCAGCGGGGAGCAGTTCTTC. Protein: CASIPKLSSGEQFF.